A selection of T cell receptor beta chains follows, all from one sample in a study of CD8 T cells in ankylosing spondylitis. A single record per CDR3 protein comes from TCRdb applying MiXCR to the 5' RACE reads. The sample has 250,000 to 350,000 distinct CDR3 sequences; over 15% are singletons. Material: blood, either unsorted or a sorted T cell fraction (not recorded which). These TCRs come from a male donor with ankylosing spondylitis or in good health (not recorded which). The conserved cysteine and the conserved F or W are not part of the CDR3 here. The order of the fields is CDR3 protein, J gene, V gene, CDR3 length, D gene. A D gene is named only where the DNA matches it firmly.

CDR3 protein: ASSVFSGQGGSGANVLT; J gene: TRBJ2-6; V gene: TRBV9; CDR3 length: 17; D gene: -
CDR3 protein: SARPPTGPLLAKNIQY; J gene: TRBJ2-4; V gene: TRBV20-1; CDR3 length: 16; D gene: TRBD1
CDR3 protein: ASSLSGTGTYNEQF; J gene: TRBJ2-1; V gene: TRBV5-1; CDR3 length: 14; D gene: TRBD1
CDR3 protein: SVVPLARQETQY; J gene: TRBJ2-5; V gene: TRBV29-1; CDR3 length: 12; D gene: -
CDR3 protein: ASSQMAGGAQETQY; J gene: TRBJ2-5; V gene: TRBV3-1; CDR3 length: 14; D gene: -
CDR3 protein: ASMEQRGNYGYT; J gene: TRBJ1-2; V gene: TRBV28; CDR3 length: 12; D gene: -
CDR3 protein: ASSGMAGRMNTEAF; J gene: TRBJ1-1; V gene: TRBV5-4; CDR3 length: 14; D gene: -
CDR3 protein: ASSLTLAGYNSPLH; J gene: TRBJ1-6; V gene: TRBV7-8; CDR3 length: 14; D gene: -
CDR3 protein: SASRTGRGDTEAF; J gene: TRBJ1-1; V gene: TRBV20-1; CDR3 length: 13; D gene: TRBD1
CDR3 protein: ASTHTSGRATEQF; J gene: TRBJ2-1; V gene: TRBV12-3/TRBV12-4; CDR3 length: 13; D gene: TRBD2
CDR3 protein: AISRQGAYGYT; J gene: TRBJ1-2; V gene: TRBV10-3; CDR3 length: 11; D gene: TRBD1
CDR3 protein: ASSLRTDSANQPQH; J gene: TRBJ1-5; V gene: TRBV7-3; CDR3 length: 14; D gene: -
CDR3 protein: ASSFGGLVTEAF; J gene: TRBJ1-1; V gene: TRBV12-3/TRBV12-4; CDR3 length: 12; D gene: -
CDR3 protein: SGPPVSTDTQY; J gene: TRBJ2-3; V gene: TRBV20-1; CDR3 length: 11; D gene: -
CDR3 protein: SAPVGRVGGTEAF; J gene: TRBJ1-1; V gene: TRBV20-1; CDR3 length: 13; D gene: -
CDR3 protein: ATSDTPYNEQF; J gene: TRBJ2-1; V gene: TRBV24-1; CDR3 length: 11; D gene: -
CDR3 protein: ASSLDQGNTGELF; J gene: TRBJ2-2; V gene: TRBV5-1; CDR3 length: 13; D gene: -
CDR3 protein: ASTGGTGELF; J gene: TRBJ2-2; V gene: TRBV28; CDR3 length: 10; D gene: TRBD1
CDR3 protein: SVDLAELQETQY; J gene: TRBJ2-5; V gene: TRBV29-1; CDR3 length: 12; D gene: TRBD2
CDR3 protein: ASSLHPGGERPQF; J gene: TRBJ2-1; V gene: TRBV12-3/TRBV12-4; CDR3 length: 13; D gene: -
CDR3 protein: ASSPDGSRQGDTIY; J gene: TRBJ1-3; V gene: TRBV9; CDR3 length: 14; D gene: TRBD1
CDR3 protein: ASSSDRVGYT; J gene: TRBJ1-2; V gene: TRBV5-6; CDR3 length: 10; D gene: -
CDR3 protein: ASSGWGPETQY; J gene: TRBJ2-5; V gene: TRBV2; CDR3 length: 11; D gene: -
CDR3 protein: ASSPGLGRSGGYT; J gene: TRBJ1-2; V gene: TRBV5-6; CDR3 length: 13; D gene: -
CDR3 protein: ASRGTSLLGNEQF; J gene: TRBJ2-1; V gene: TRBV2; CDR3 length: 13; D gene: TRBD2
CDR3 protein: ASNRVSSGHQETQY; J gene: TRBJ2-5; V gene: TRBV6-2/TRBV6-3; CDR3 length: 14; D gene: -
CDR3 protein: ASSLGLAAHTGELF; J gene: TRBJ2-2; V gene: TRBV11-2; CDR3 length: 14; D gene: TRBD2
CDR3 protein: ASSLGGLSSTDTQY; J gene: TRBJ2-3; V gene: TRBV7-2; CDR3 length: 14; D gene: TRBD2
CDR3 protein: SGLNQDRYGYT; J gene: TRBJ1-2; V gene: TRBV29-1; CDR3 length: 11; D gene: -
CDR3 protein: ASSLGRTGNTIY; J gene: TRBJ1-3; V gene: TRBV5-1; CDR3 length: 12; D gene: -
CDR3 protein: ASSLLGDTEQF; J gene: TRBJ2-1; V gene: TRBV12-3/TRBV12-4; CDR3 length: 11; D gene: -
CDR3 protein: ASGLGGAGYGYT; J gene: TRBJ1-2; V gene: TRBV12-3/TRBV12-4; CDR3 length: 12; D gene: -